This T cell receptor (beta chain) was profiled in a study of blood T cell repertoires in COVID-19. Generated by immunoSEQ multiplex PCR, the TCRdb table keeps only in-frame clones and is missing some. The sample carries roughly 150,000 clones, around 80% recorded once. Unmatched junction bases numbered 10, after V lost 5 bases and J lost 3 bases. From germline, CDR1 is LNHDA and CDR2 SQIVND (reference sequence). The CDR3 has 16 amino acids. This receptor was obtained from a man aged 55 to 70 with acute or convalescent COVID-19. The V gene is TRBV19, the J gene TRBJ1-5; 7 positions agree with TRBD1. The sequenced sample was peripheral blood. In nucleotides, the CDR3 is TGTGCCAGTAGTGTCGTGGGCAGGGGGGACAATCAGCCCCAGCATTTT. This codes for CASSVVGRGDNQPQHF. The whole variable domain, filled in from reference TRBV19 and TRBJ1-5, reads DGGITQSPKYLFRKEGQNVTLSCEQNLNHDAMYWYRQDPGQGLRLIYYSQIVNDFQKGDIAEGYSVSREKKESFPLTVTSAQKNPTAFYLCASSVVGRGDNQPQHFGDGTRLSIL.